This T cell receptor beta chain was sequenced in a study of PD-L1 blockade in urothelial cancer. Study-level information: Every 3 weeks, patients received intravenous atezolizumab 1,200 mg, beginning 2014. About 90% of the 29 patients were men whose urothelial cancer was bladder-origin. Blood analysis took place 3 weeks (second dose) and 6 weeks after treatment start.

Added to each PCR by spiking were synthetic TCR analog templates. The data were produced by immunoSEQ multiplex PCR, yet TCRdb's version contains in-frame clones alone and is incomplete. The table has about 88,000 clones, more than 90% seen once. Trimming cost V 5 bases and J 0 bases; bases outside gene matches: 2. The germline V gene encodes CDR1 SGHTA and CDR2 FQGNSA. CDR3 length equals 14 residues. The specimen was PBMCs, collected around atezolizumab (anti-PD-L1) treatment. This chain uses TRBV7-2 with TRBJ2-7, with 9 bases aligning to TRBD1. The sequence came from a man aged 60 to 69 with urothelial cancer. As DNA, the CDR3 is TGTGCCAGCAGCCCGACAGGGGGCTCCTACGAGCAGTACTTC. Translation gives CASSPTGGSYEQYF. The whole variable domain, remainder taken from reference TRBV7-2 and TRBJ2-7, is GAGVSQSPSNKVTEKGKDVELRCDPISGHTALYWYRQSLGQGLEFLIYFQGNSAPDKSGLPSDRFSAERTGGSVSTLTIQRTQQEDSAVYLCASSPTGGSYEQYFGPGTRLTVT.